Below are 17 T cell receptor beta chains sequenced from a single sample in a study of blood T cell repertoires in COVID-19. The table came from immunoSEQ multiplex PCR; TCRdb's copy has only in-frame clones and leaves some out. The data show 100,000 to 150,000 clones, with approximately 80% seen just once and roughly 4% held by the top ten. What was sequenced was peripheral blood. These receptors originate from a woman aged 45 to 65 with acute or convalescent COVID-19.

The chain joins TRBV15 to TRBJ1-1; the D gene is possibly TRBD1 (6 bases). Germline V lookup: CDR1 LNHNV, CDR2 YYDKDF (reference sequence). Trimming took 3 bases from V and 8 from J, leaving 10 bases between them. The CDR3 extends over 12 amino acids. CDR3 bases: TGTGCCACCAGCAGCCGAGACAGGGAAGCTTTCTTT. Protein: CATSSRDREAFF.

Only a few counts were recorded for this clone. This chain joins TRBV19 and TRBJ1-1; 9 nucleotides line up with TRBD1. CDR1 and CDR2 from the germline V gene are LNHDA and SQIVND (reference sequence). This CDR3 is 13 amino acids long. Losses at the gene ends were 7 bases for V and 5 bases for J; bases not matched to a gene: 5. The CDR3 is CASTADRGTEAFF. CDR3 in DNA: TGTGCCAGTACCGCAGACAGGGGGACTGAAGCTTTCTTT.

The V call is TRBV6-2 or TRBV6-3, the J call TRBJ1-5, with a possible D match to TRBD1 (6 bases). V shed 0 bases and J shed 4 bases, with 13 bases lying between them. The CDR3 totals 16 residues. Per germline, CDR1 MNHEY and CDR2 SVGEGT. CDR3 protein: CASSYSLQGGNQPQHF. The CDR3 bases are TGTGCCAGCAGTTACTCGTTACAGGGTGGGAATCAGCCCCAGCATTTT.

The chain couples TRBV7-9 to TRBJ1-2; 7 positions match TRBD1. The V gene end was trimmed by 3 bases and the J gene end by 1 base; junction bases not matched to a gene: 5. Germline CDR1 reads SEHNR; CDR2 reads FQNEAQ (reference sequence). The CDR3 has 15 amino acids. CDR3: CASSLAGGNNYGYTF. As DNA, the CDR3 is TGTGCCAGCAGCTTGGCAGGGGGTAATAACTATGGCTACACCTTC.

This clone was detected only a few times. The V call is TRBV10-1, the J call TRBJ2-2; 7 bases map to TRBD1. V trimming: 9 bases; J trimming: 4 bases; junction bases outside the gene matches: 11. Germline loops: CDR1 WNHNN, CDR2 SYGVQD (reference sequence). The CDR3 runs 15 residues. The CDR3 nucleotides are TGCGCCAGTAGTCCCGGGACAGATATCACCGGGGAGCTGTTTTTT. Protein: CASSPGTDITGELFF.

This chain links TRBV7-2 with TRBJ1-6; D unresolved. V was trimmed by 6 bases and J by 9 bases, leaving 12 bases between them. Germline V lookup: CDR1 SGHTA, CDR2 FQGNSA. CDR3 length: 13 amino acids. The CDR3 region has the DNA TGTGCCAGCAGGCGGGCGTACGGTTCACCCCTCCACTTT. It specifies CASRRAYGSPLHF.

The chain is built from TRBV7-3 and TRBJ2-1, with 16 bases matching TRBD2. The CDR3 runs to 20 residues. With 2 bases clipped from V and 3 bases from J, the junction kept 10 bases outside the gene matches. Germline V gives CDR1 SGHTA, CDR2 FQGTGA. The CDR3 loop reads CASSLLPGLAGGPFYNEQFF. DNA of the CDR3: TGTGCCAGCAGCTTACTACCGGGACTAGCGGGGGGGCCCTTCTACAATGAGCAGTTCTTC.

The chain recombines TRBV7-8 with TRBJ1-1; the D gene is possibly TRBD1 (6 bases). The V end lost 1 base, the J end lost 4 bases, and 10 bases lay between the germline ends. The CDR3 spans 14 residues. Germline loops: CDR1 SGHVS, CDR2 FQNEAQ. CDR3 sequence: CASSLDRVTTEAFF. In DNA form, the CDR3 reads TGTGCCAGCAGCTTAGACAGGGTTACCACTGAAGCTTTCTTT.

The chain combines TRBV3-1 (or the pseudogene TRBV3-2) with TRBJ1-1; 10 nucleotides match TRBD1. CDR1 and CDR2 from the germline V gene are LGHDT and YNNKEL (reference sequence). J was trimmed by 4 bases and V by 4 bases; bases with no gene match: 9. CDR3 length: 16 amino acids. For the CDR3, the DNA is TGTGCCAGCAGCCCATTCGTCGGGGACAGGGGCACTGAAGCTTTCTTT. Its protein is CASSPFVGDRGTEAFF.

The chain employs TRBV30 and TRBJ1-5; weak D call: TRBD1 (5 bases). CDR3 length: 17 amino acids. The germline V and J ends were trimmed by 4 bases and 4 bases, with 23 bases remaining between them. The germline CDR1 and CDR2 sequences are GTSNPN and SVGIG (reference sequence). CDR3 protein: CAWNGGIGHAGNQPQHF. CDR3 DNA: TGTGCCTGGAATGGTGGGATTGGACACGCGGGGAATCAGCCCCAGCATTTT.

CDR3: CASHTGSGLRGELFF. The DNA of the CDR3 is TGTGCCAGCCACACAGGGAGTGGGCTTCGGGGGGAGCTGTTTTTT. The chain employs TRBV27 and TRBJ2-2; weak D call: TRBD1 (6 bases). The CDR3 contains 15 residues. The ends were cut back, 8 bases at V and 8 bases at J, with 21 bases in the middle. CDR1 is MNHEY, CDR2 SMNVEV, per germline (reference sequence).

The CDR3 is CASSLRGSGANVLTF. CDR3 bases: TGTGCCAGCAGTCTCAGGGGCTCTGGGGCCAACGTCCTGACTTTC. The V call is TRBV6-5, the J call TRBJ2-6; D might be TRBD1 (6 bases). The CDR3 is 15 amino acids. V was trimmed by 5 bases and J by 0 bases, leaving 8 bases between them. Per germline, CDR1 MNHEY and CDR2 SVGAGI.

J is TRBJ2-7 and V is TRBV5-1; tentative D call: TRBD2 (6 bases). Germline CDR1 reads SGHRS; CDR2 reads YFSETQ. Trimming cost V 5 bases and J 6 bases, with 21 bases left between them. CDR3 length: 15 amino acids. CDR3 loop: CASRALGGAGGEQYF. The CDR3 DNA is TGCGCCAGCAGGGCCCTAGGAGGGGCAGGAGGCGAGCAGTACTTC.

The J gene is TRBJ1-2, the V gene TRBV6-5; the match to TRBD1 covers 7 bases. The germline CDR1 and CDR2 sequences are MNHEY and SVGAGI. This CDR3 contains 14 residues. V shed 2 bases, J shed 2 bases, and the junction held 2 bases outside the gene matches. The CDR3 reads CASSYQTGNYGYTF. The CDR3 bases are TGTGCCAGCAGTTACCAGACAGGGAACTATGGCTACACCTTC.

In DNA, the CDR3 is TGCGCCAGCAGCCCCGGACAGCACACAGATACGCAGTATTTT. Translating it yields CASSPGQHTDTQYF. The chain joins TRBV5-1 to TRBJ2-3; tentatively, D is TRBD1 (6 bases). The CDR3 runs 14 residues. The V gene lost 4 bases and the J gene lost 2 bases, with 11 bases spanning the gap. Germline V gene data show CDR1 as SGHRS and CDR2 as YFSETQ.

The J gene is TRBJ2-5, the V gene TRBV5-1; D is perhaps TRBD1 (6 bases). The germline gives CDR1 SGHRS, CDR2 YFSETQ. The V gene lost 3 bases and the J gene lost 0 bases, with 12 bases spanning the gap. This CDR3 has 15 amino acids. The CDR3 here is CASSSGTKYQETQYF. DNA of the CDR3: TGCGCCAGCAGCTCCGGGACAAAGTACCAAGAGACCCAGTACTTC.

The chain couples TRBV14 to TRBJ2-3; 9 bases are a match to TRBD2. Germline CDR1 is SGHDN and CDR2 is FVKESK. This CDR3 is built from 16 residues. The J segment lost 6 bases and the V segment lost 4 bases, leaving 11 bases of the junction unmatched. CDR3 in DNA: TGTGCCAGCAGCCTCGCGCTAGCGGGGCCCGGGGATACGCAGTATTTT. Protein: CASSLALAGPGDTQYF.